Sequencing of this T cell receptor beta chain was carried out in a study of T cells in Graves' hyperthyroidism and ophthalmopathy. Amplification of TCR beta CDR3 regions used RNA as the template. Using the HTBI primer set, a first-round RT-PCR was run on the TCR CDR3. TCRdb processed the multiplex PCR reads anew with MiXCR; each CDR3 protein has one entry. The data contain hundreds of thousands of distinct CDR3 sequences, 13% to 15% of them seen just once; the ten biggest clones take up around 13%. Trimming shortened V by 1 base and J by 2 bases, and 12 bases separated the two germline ends. CDR3 length: 15 residues. Germline V CDR1 and CDR2: LGHDT, YNNKEL (reference sequence). This clonotype was recorded many times. Its antigen is currently unknown. Thyroid ultrasound, orbital computed tomography, clinical symptoms, and serum thyroxine and TRAb underpinned diagnoses. Fresh peripheral blood, around 9.3 ml, was the source of the PBMCs.

Notes on the study in general: Ophthalmopathy was separated from stable hyperthyroidism by a 13 V-J model.

This TCR was recovered from a woman in her 40s with Graves' hyperthyroidism. The chain links TRBV3-1 to TRBJ2-7; D is possibly TRBD2 (6 bases). The material sequenced was blood. The CDR3 sequence: CASSQVLGLTYEQYF. The CDR3 nucleotides read TGTGCCAGCAGCCAAGTACTGGGACTTACCTACGAGCAGTACTTC.